Only a few counts were recorded for the clone carrying this TCR beta chain. Its antigen is as yet unknown. MiXCR, applied by TCRdb to the reads, yields one record per CDR3 protein. Of a few hundred thousand distinct CDR3 sequences listed, about 39% are singletons. This sample is part of a study of T cell repertoires in cytomegalovirus infection. The overall study: Both CMV infection and a matching HLA type were indicated by public TCR beta signatures. Broader study findings: HLA-C-restricted CMV clonotypes gave the most frequent clonotype in two of eight donors.

Germline CDR1 and CDR2: MNHNY and SVGAGI (reference sequence). V lost 2 bases and J lost 6; bases outside the gene matches: 8. CDR3 length equals 15 residues. The gene calls are TRBV6-6 and TRBJ2-3, with 7 bases matching TRBD2. This receptor was obtained from a human donor in good health (CMV status not recorded). Some clones in this sample may be carry-over from other donors' samples. The sample in question was cultured PBMCs, obtained from culture after CMV antigen stimulation. CDR3 sequence reads: CASSYGGGAADTQYF. The CDR3 DNA reads as TGTGCCAGCAGTTACGGCGGGGGAGCGGCGGATACGCAGTATTTT.